The table lists the clone carrying this TCR beta chain with many counts. Exclusion applied to patients with other autoimmune diseases, uncontrolled infections, pregnancy or lactation. This record belongs to a study of Graves' ophthalmopathy and Graves' hyperthyroidism. The CDR3 length is 14 residues. The germline V and J ends were trimmed by 6 bases and 7 bases, with 18 bases remaining between them. The V gene's germline CDR1 is MNHNS and CDR2 SASEGT. Amplification of the TCR beta CDR3 regions used RNA transcripts (as template). Following a first-round RT-PCR that used HTBI primers, a second-round multiplex PCR was carried out. TCRdb analysed the multiplex PCR reads with MiXCR anew, one entry per CDR3 protein. This sample has approximately 460,000 distinct CDR3 sequences; approximately 15% occur once, and the top ten carry over 8%.

The chain couples TRBV6-1 to TRBJ1-2, with TRBD1 as a possible D gene (6 bases). The source of this sequence is a woman aged 25 to 39 with Graves' ophthalmopathy. Sequenced sample: blood. CDR3 residues: CASSPSTGQFGYTF. Written as DNA, the CDR3 is TGTGCCAGCAGCCCGTCAACAGGGCAGTTTGGCTACACCTTC.